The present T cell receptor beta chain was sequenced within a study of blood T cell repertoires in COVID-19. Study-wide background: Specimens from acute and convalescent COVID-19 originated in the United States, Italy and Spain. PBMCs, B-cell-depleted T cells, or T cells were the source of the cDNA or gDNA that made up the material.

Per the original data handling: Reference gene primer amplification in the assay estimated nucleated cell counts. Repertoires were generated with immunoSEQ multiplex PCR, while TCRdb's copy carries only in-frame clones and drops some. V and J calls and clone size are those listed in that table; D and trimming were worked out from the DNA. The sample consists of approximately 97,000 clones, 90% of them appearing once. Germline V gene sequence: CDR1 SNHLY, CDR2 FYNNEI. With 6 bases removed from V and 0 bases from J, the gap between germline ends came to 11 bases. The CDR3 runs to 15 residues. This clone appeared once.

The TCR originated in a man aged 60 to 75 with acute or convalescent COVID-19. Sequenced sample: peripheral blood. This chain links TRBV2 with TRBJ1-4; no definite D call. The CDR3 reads CASRPNRATNEKLFF. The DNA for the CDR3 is TGTGCCAGCAGACCAAACAGAGCAACTAATGAAAAACTGTTTTTT.